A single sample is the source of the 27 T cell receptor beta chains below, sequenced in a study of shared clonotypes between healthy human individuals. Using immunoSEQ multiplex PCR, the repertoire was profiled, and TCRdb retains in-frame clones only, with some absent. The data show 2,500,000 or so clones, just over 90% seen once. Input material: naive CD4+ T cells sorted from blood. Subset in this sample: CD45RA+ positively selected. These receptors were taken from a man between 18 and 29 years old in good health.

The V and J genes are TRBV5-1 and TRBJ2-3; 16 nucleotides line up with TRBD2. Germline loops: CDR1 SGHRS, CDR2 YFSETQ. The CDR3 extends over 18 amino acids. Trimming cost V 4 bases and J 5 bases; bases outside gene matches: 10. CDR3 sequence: CASSTAGTSGRARDTQYF. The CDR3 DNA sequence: TGCGCCAGCAGCACGGCCGGGACTAGCGGGAGGGCCAGAGATACGCAGTATTTT.

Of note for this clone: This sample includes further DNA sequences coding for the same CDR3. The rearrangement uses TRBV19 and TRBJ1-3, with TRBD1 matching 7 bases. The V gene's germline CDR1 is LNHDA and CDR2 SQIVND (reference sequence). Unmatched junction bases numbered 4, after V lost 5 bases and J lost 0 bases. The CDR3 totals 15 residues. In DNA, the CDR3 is TGTGCCAGTAGTCGGGAGGGGGCCTCTGGAAACACCATATATTTT. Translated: CASSREGASGNTIYF.

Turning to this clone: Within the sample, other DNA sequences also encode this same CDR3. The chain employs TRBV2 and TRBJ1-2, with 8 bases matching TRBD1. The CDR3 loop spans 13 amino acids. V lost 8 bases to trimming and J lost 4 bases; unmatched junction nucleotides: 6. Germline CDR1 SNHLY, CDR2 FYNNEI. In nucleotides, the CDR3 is TGTGCCAGCCGAGGACAGGGTATCTATGGCTACACCTTC. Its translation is CASRGQGIYGYTF.

The CDR3 sequence is CASSPVGAYTGELFF. Written as DNA, the CDR3 is TGTGCCAGCAGCCCAGTTGGGGCTTACACCGGGGAGCTGTTTTTT. The rearrangement uses TRBV11-2 and TRBJ2-2; maybe TRBD1 (5 bases). Germline V gives CDR1 SGHAT, CDR2 FQNNGV. The CDR3 extends over 15 amino acids. With 5 bases removed from V and 3 bases from J, the gap between germline ends came to 13 bases.

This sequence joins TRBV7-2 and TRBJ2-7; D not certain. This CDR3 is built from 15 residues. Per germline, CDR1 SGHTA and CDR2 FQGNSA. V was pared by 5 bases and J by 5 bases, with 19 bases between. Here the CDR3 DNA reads TGTGCCAGCAGCGTTTCCAGCCTTCTCCTCCACGAGCAGTACTTC. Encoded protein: CASSVSSLLLHEQYF.

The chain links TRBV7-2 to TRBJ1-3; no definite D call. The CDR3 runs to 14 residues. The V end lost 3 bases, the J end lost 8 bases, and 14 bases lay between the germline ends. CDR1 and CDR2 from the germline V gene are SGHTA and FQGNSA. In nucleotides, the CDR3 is TGTGCCAGCAGCTTCGGTTCCGTGAAGGACACCATATATTTT. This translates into CASSFGSVKDTIYF.

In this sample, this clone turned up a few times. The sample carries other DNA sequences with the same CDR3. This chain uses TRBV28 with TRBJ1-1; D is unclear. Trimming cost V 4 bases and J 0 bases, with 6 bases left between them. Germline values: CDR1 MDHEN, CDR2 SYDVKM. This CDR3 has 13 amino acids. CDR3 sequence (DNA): TGTGCCAGCAGTTCACCAGTGAACACTGAAGCTTTCTTT. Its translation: CASSSPVNTEAFF.

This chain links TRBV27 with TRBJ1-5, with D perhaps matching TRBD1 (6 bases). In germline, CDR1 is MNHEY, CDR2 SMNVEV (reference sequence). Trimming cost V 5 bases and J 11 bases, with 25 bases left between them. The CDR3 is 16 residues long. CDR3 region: CASSRGRPRGTLSQHF. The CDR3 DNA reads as TGTGCCAGCAGTAGGGGCCGACCAAGGGGGACTTTGTCCCAGCATTTT.

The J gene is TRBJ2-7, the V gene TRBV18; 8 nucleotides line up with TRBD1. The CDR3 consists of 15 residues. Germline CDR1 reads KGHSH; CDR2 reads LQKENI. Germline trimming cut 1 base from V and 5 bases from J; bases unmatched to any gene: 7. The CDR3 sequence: CASSPRATGVHEQYF. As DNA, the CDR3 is TGTGCCAGCTCACCACGTGCGACAGGGGTACACGAGCAGTACTTC. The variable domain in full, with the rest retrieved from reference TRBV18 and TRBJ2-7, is NAGVMQNPRHLVRRRGQEARLRCSPMKGHSHVYWYRQLPEEGLKFMVYLQKENIIDESGMPKERFSAEFPKEGPSILRIQQVVRGDSAAYFCASSPRATGVHEQYFGPGTRLTVT.

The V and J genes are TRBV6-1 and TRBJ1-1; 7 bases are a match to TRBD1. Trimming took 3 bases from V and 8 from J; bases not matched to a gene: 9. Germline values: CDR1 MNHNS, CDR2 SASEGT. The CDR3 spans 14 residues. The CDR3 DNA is TGTGCCAGCAGTGAGCTAACAGGGGTCGGGGAAGCTTTCTTT. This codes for CASSELTGVGEAFF.

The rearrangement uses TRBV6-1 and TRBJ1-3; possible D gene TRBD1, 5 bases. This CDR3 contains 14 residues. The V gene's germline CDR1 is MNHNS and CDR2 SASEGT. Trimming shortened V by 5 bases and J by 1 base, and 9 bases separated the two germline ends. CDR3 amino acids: CASSSGRSGNTIYF. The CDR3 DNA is TGTGCCAGCAGTTCGGGGCGGTCTGGAAACACCATATATTTT.

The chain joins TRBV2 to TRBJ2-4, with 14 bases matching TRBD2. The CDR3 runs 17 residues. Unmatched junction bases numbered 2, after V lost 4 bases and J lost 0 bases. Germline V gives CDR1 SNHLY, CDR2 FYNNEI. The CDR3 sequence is CASSGLAGGIAKNIQYF. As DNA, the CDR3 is TGTGCCAGCAGTGGACTAGCGGGGGGGATAGCCAAAAACATTCAGTACTTC.

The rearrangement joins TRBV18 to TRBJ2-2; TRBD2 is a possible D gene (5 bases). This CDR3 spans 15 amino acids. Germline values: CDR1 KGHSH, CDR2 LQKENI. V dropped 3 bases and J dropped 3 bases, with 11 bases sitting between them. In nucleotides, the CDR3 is TGTGCCAGCTCACCTCGGGGTCCCTACACCGGGGAGCTGTTTTTT. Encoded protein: CASSPRGPYTGELFF. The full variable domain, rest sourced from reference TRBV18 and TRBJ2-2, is NAGVMQNPRHLVRRRGQEARLRCSPMKGHSHVYWYRQLPEEGLKFMVYLQKENIIDESGMPKERFSAEFPKEGPSILRIQQVVRGDSAAYFCASSPRGPYTGELFFGEGSRLTVL.

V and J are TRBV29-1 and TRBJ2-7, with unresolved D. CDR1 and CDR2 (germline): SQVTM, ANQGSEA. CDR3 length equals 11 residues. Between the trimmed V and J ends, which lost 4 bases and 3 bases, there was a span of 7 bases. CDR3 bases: TGCAGCGTTGTAAACCTCTACGAGCAGTACTTC. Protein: CSVVNLYEQYF.

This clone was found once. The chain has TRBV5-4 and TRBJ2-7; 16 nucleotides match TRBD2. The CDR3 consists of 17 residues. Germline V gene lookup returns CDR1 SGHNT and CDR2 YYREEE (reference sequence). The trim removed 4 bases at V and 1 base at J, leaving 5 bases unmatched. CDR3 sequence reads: CASSPPGLAGGSYEQYF. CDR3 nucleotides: TGTGCCAGCAGCCCCCCGGGACTAGCGGGAGGGTCCTACGAGCAGTACTTC.

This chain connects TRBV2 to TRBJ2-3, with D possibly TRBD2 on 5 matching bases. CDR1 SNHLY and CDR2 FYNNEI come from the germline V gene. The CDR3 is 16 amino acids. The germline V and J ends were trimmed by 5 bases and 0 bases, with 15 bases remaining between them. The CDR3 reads CASSRSGRTSTDTQYF. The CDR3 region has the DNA TGTGCCAGCAGTAGGTCAGGCAGGACTAGCACAGATACGCAGTATTTT.

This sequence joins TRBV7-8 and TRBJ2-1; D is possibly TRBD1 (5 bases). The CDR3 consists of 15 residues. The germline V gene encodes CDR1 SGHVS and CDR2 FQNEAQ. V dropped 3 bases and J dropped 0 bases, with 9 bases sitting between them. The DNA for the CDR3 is TGTGCCAGCAGCTTCCAGGGCCGCTCCTACAATGAGCAGTTCTTC. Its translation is CASSFQGRSYNEQFF.

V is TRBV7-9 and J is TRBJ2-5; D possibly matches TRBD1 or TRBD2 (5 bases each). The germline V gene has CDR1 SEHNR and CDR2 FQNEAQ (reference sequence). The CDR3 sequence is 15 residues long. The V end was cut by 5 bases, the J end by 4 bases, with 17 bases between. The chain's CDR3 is CASSLGSSGGETQYF. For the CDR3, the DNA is TGTGCCAGCAGCCTGGGTAGTAGTGGGGGAGAGACCCAGTACTTC.

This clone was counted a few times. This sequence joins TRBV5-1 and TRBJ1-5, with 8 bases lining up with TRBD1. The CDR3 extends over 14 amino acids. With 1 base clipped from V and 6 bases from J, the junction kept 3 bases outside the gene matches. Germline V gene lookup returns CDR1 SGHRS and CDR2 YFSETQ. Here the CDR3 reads CASSLSGGGQPQHF. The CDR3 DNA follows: TGCGCCAGCAGCTTGTCAGGGGGCGGTCAGCCCCAGCATTTT.

The chain's CDR3 is CASSDGLNTEAFF. DNA for the CDR3: TGCGCCAGCAGTGATGGTTTGAACACTGAAGCTTTCTTT. This chain links TRBV10-2 with TRBJ1-1; D not resolved. This CDR3 spans 13 amino acids. The V gene's germline CDR1 is WSHSY and CDR2 SAAADI. Trimming removed 3 bases at V and 0 bases at J, with 5 bases between.

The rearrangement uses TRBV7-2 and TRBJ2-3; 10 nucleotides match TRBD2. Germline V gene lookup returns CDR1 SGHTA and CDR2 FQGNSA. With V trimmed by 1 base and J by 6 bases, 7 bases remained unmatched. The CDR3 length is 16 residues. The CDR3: CASSLGRAGGTDTQYF. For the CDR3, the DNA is TGTGCCAGCAGCTTAGGGCGAGCGGGGGGGACCGATACGCAGTATTTT.

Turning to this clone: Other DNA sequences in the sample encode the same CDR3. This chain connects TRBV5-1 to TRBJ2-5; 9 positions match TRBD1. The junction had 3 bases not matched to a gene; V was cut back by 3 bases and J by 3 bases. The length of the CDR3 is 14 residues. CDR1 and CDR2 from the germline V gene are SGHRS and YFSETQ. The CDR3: CASSYGTGKETQYF. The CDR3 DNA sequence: TGCGCCAGCAGCTACGGGACAGGGAAAGAGACCCAGTACTTC.

CDR3 loop: CSARGGAFF. In DNA, the CDR3 is TGCAGTGCTCGCGGCGGGGCTTTCTTT. The rearrangement joins TRBV20-1 to TRBJ1-1; D unclear. V lost 5 bases and J 11 bases, leaving 9 bases between the germline ends. The germline V gene encodes CDR1 DFQATT and CDR2 SNEGSKA (reference sequence). CDR3 size: 9 residues.

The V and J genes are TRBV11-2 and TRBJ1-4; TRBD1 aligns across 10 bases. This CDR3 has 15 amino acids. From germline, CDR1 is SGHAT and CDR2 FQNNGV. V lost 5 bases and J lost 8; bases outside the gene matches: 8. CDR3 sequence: CASSVTGTGAEKLFF. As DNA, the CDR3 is TGTGCCAGCAGCGTGACCGGGACAGGGGCGGAAAAACTGTTTTTT.

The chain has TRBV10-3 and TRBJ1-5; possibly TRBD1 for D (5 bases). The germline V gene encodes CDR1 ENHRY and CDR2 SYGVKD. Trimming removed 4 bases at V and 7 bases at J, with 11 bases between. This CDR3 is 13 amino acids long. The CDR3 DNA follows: TGTGCCATCAGTGTCGATGAGGGGCAGCCCCAGCATTTT. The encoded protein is CAISVDEGQPQHF.

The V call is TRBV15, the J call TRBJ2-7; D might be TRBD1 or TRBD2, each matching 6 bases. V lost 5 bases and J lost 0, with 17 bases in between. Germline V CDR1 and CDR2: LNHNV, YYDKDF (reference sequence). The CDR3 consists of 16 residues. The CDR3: CATSGLQGLGSYEQYF. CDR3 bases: TGTGCCACCAGCGGATTACAGGGACTTGGCTCCTACGAGCAGTACTTC.

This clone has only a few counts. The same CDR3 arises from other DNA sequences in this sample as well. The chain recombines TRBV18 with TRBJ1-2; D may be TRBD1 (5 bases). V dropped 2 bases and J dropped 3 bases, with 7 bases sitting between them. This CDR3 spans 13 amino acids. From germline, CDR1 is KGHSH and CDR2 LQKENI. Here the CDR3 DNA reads TGTGCCAGCTCACCAGGGGGTGACTATGGCTACACCTTC. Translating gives CASSPGGDYGYTF.